The clone carrying this T cell receptor (beta chain) was found a few times. What it binds is unknown. TCRdb re-called the RT-PCR reads through MiXCR, storing one row per CDR3 protein. The profile shows under 800,000 distinct CDR3 sequences, around 13% of them singletons. These data originate in a study of response to subunit inactivated influenza vaccine. Study-level findings and limits: Seasonal influenza vaccination, on each occasion, was suggested by the authors to recruit few new T cells.

The CDR3 length is 15 residues. The ends were cut back, 6 bases at V and 0 bases at J, with 11 bases in the middle. Germline CDR1 is MNHNS and CDR2 is SASEGT. The source was PBMCs from blood, collected less than 15 days before vaccination. The chain is built from TRBV6-1 and TRBJ1-4, with D uncertain. The receptor was isolated from a man aged 50 or older who received an inactivated influenza vaccine. Here the CDR3 reads CASSRRGATNEKLFF. The CDR3 nucleotides are TGTGCCAGCAGCCGACGGGGTGCAACTAATGAAAAACTGTTTTTT.